These T cell receptor beta chains were read from a single sample in a study of CD8 T cells in ankylosing spondylitis. Via MiXCR, TCRdb re-called the 5' RACE reads, giving one row per CDR3 protein. The table lists 670,000 or so distinct CDR3 sequences, roughly 20% of them singletons. The sequenced sample consisted of blood, either unsorted or a sorted T cell fraction (not recorded which). These receptors were collected from a male donor with ankylosing spondylitis. Each CDR3 is given with its conserved first and last residue. The D gene is left open where the match is weak. Size is stated for part of the rows, as once, few or many counts, or as a class when the clone is expanded.

j_gene	abundance	len	d_gene	v_gene	CDR3aa	CDR3nt
TRBJ1-1	NA	14	NA	TRBV20-1	CSASSQTVNTEAFF	TGCAGTGCTAGCAGCCAGACGGTGAACACTGAAGCTTTCTTT
TRBJ1-3	few	16	TRBD1	TRBV5-1	CASSLTGQGVADTIYF	TGCGCCAGCAGCTTGACAGGACAGGGAGTTGCGGACACCATATATTTT
TRBJ1-5	NA	16	TRBD1	TRBV20-1	CSAREGTGNSNQPQHF	TGCAGTGCTAGAGAGGGGACAGGCAATAGCAATCAGCCCCAGCATTTT
TRBJ2-1	few	16	TRBD2	TRBV10-3	CAISELGLAGDNEQFF	TGTGCCATCAGTGAACTTGGACTAGCGGGAGACAATGAGCAGTTCTTC
TRBJ2-3	NA	15	TRBD2	TRBV24-1	CATSDPSGTADTQYF	TGTGCCACCAGTGACCCTAGCGGGACGGCAGATACGCAGTATTTT
TRBJ2-5	NA	13	NA	TRBV15	CATSRSSQETQYF	TGTGCCACCAGCAGATCCTCGCAAGAGACCCAGTACTTC
TRBJ2-4	NA	13	NA	TRBV9	CASSVVGVAEQYF	TGTGCCAGCAGCGTAGTTGGGGTAGCGGAGCAGTACTTC
TRBJ2-2	few	15	NA	TRBV5-1	CASSRDTVNTGELFF	TGCGCCAGCAGTCGGGACACCGTAAACACCGGGGAGCTGTTTTTT
TRBJ2-5	NA	18	NA	TRBV4-3	CASSQDRGRGAQFETQYF	TGCGCCAGCAGCCAAGATCGGGGACGGGGAGCCCAGTTCGAGACCCAGTACTTC
TRBJ2-5	few	15	NA	TRBV4-1	CASSQEAFIQETQYF	TGCGCCAGCAGCCAAGAGGCATTCATCCAAGAGACCCAGTACTTC
TRBJ1-2	few	15	NA	TRBV3-1	CASSQVGIQYYGYTF	TGTGCCAGCAGCCAAGTGGGCATACAGTATTATGGCTACACCTTC
TRBJ2-7	NA	13	NA	TRBV7-8	CASSLGPREEQYF	TGTGCCAGCAGCTTAGGGCCCCGGGAGGAGCAGTACTTC
TRBJ2-3	few	18	NA	TRBV20-1	CSARLQQGGGSGGDTQYF	TGCAGTGCTAGATTACAACAGGGAGGGGGTTCAGGAGGAGATACGCAGTATTTT
TRBJ2-1	NA	16	NA	TRBV11-2	CASSLGPAFPYNEQFF	TGTGCCAGCAGCTTAGGCCCAGCGTTCCCCTACAATGAGCAGTTCTTC
TRBJ2-2	NA	16	NA	TRBV6-1	CASSSTGPFVTGELFF	TGTGCCAGCAGTAGCACAGGTCCCTTTGTTACCGGGGAGCTGTTTTTT
TRBJ2-2	few	17	NA	TRBV12-3/TRBV12-4	CASRASGLNLRSGELFF	TGTGCCAGCAGAGCTTCCGGGCTCAACCTTCGATCCGGGGAGCTGTTTTTT
TRBJ2-2	NA	16	NA	TRBV25-1	CASSEGRGSYTGELFF	TGTGCCAGCAGTGAAGGACGTGGCAGTTACACCGGGGAGCTGTTTTTT
TRBJ2-7	NA	15	TRBD2	TRBV29-1	CSVEVVGGRTYEQYF	TGCAGCGTTGAAGTGGTGGGCGGGAGGACCTACGAGCAGTACTTC
TRBJ1-1	few	13	NA	TRBV5-1	CASTPWGGTEAFF	TGCGCCAGCACTCCTTGGGGGGGCACTGAAGCTTTCTTT
TRBJ2-1	NA	17	TRBD1	TRBV6-5	CASSSPAGTGSINEQFF	TGTGCCAGCAGTTCGCCAGCCGGGACAGGGTCAATCAATGAGCAGTTCTTC
TRBJ1-1	many	13	NA	TRBV9	CASARGTNTEAFF	TGTGCCAGCGCTCGGGGGACGAACACTGAAGCTTTCTTT
TRBJ1-1	NA	12	NA	TRBV10-3	CAIGRQNTEAFF	TGTGCCATCGGTCGACAGAACACTGAAGCTTTCTTT
TRBJ2-5	few	16	NA	TRBV18	CASSPTRTNNQETQYF	TGTGCCAGCTCACCAACTCGGACTAACAACCAAGAGACCCAGTACTTC
TRBJ2-1	NA	16	NA	TRBV6-5	CASSWPGPKDNNEQFF	TGTGCCAGCAGTTGGCCGGGACCAAAAGACAACAATGAGCAGTTCTTC
TRBJ2-1	NA	15	NA	TRBV2	CASRPTSILLGEQFF	TGTGCCAGCAGGCCCACTAGTATTCTCCTCGGCGAGCAGTTCTTC
TRBJ2-1	NA	19	TRBD2	TRBV4-2	CASSLRTSGRVPRYNEQFF	TGTGCCAGCAGCCTGAGGACTAGCGGGAGGGTCCCCAGATACAATGAGCAGTTCTTC
TRBJ2-2	few	15	NA	TRBV6-2/TRBV6-3	CASSYAQGEAGELFF	TGTGCCAGCAGTTACGCCCAGGGTGAGGCCGGGGAGCTGTTTTTT
TRBJ2-3	few	15	TRBD2	TRBV20-1	CSANPPLADTDTQYF	TGCAGTGCTAACCCCCCACTAGCGGATACAGATACGCAGTATTTT
TRBJ1-1	NA	12	NA	TRBV7-9	CASSGTRGEAFF	TGTGCCAGCAGCGGAACCCGTGGTGAAGCTTTCTTT
TRBJ1-4	NA	16	TRBD1	TRBV2	CASRGTVLFINEKLFF	TGTGCCAGCAGGGGGACAGTTCTATTTATTAATGAAAAACTGTTTTTT
TRBJ1-1	NA	12	NA	TRBV28	CASSLSRSEAFF	TGTGCCAGCAGTCTATCCCGGAGTGAAGCTTTCTTT
TRBJ1-2	few	15	NA	TRBV18	CASSPPSSGPNGYTF	TGTGCCAGCTCACCACCCTCATCAGGGCCCAATGGCTACACCTTC
TRBJ2-7	NA	15	NA	TRBV12-3/TRBV12-4	CASSSQGLQTYEQYF	TGTGCCAGCAGTTCGCAGGGGCTACAAACCTACGAGCAGTACTTC
TRBJ2-1	NA	12	NA	TRBV3-1	CASSLLVSEQFF	TGTGCCAGCAGCCTCCTAGTGAGTGAGCAGTTCTTC
TRBJ1-1	NA	16	TRBD1	TRBV19	CASKGRTGALNTEAFF	TGTGCCAGTAAAGGGAGGACAGGGGCCCTGAACACTGAAGCTTTCTTT
TRBJ2-6	NA	18	NA	TRBV4-3	CASSQDLGEPSGANVLTF	TGCGCCAGCAGCCAAGATTTGGGGGAACCCTCTGGGGCCAACGTCCTGACTTTC
TRBJ1-2	NA	14	TRBD1	TRBV6-4	CASSDSGQGHGYTF	TGTGCCAGCAGTGACTCTGGACAGGGGCATGGCTACACCTTC
TRBJ2-3	few	20	TRBD2	TRBV11-1	CASSQSGAVGLAVLYDTQYF	TGTGCCAGCAGCCAGAGCGGGGCGGTGGGACTAGCGGTCCTCTATGATACGCAGTATTTT
TRBJ2-7	once	12	NA	TRBV27	CASRTGFGEQYF	TGTGCCAGCAGAACAGGGTTTGGGGAGCAGTACTTC
TRBJ2-3	NA	17	TRBD2	TRBV27	CASSGLPLASGGDTQYF	TGTGCCAGCAGTGGACTCCCACTAGCTTCGGGGGGGGATACGCAGTATTTT
TRBJ2-2	few	16	NA	TRBV12-3/TRBV12-4	CASSPNRGGNTGELFF	TGTGCCAGCAGTCCAAACAGGGGGGGGAACACCGGGGAGCTGTTTTTT
TRBJ1-1	NA	15	NA	TRBV3-1	CASSQQGTQYTEAFF	TGTGCCAGCAGCCAACAGGGGACCCAGTACACTGAAGCTTTCTTT
TRBJ2-7	many	13	TRBD2	TRBV5-1	CASSSLAGEAKYF	TGCGCCAGCAGCTCTCTAGCGGGAGAAGCGAAGTACTTC
TRBJ2-2	few	13	NA	TRBV7-9	CAIDQIYTGELFF	TGTGCCATTGACCAAATTTACACCGGGGAGCTGTTTTTT
TRBJ1-1	once	14	TRBD1	TRBV28	CASRIGGLGTEAFF	TGTGCCAGCAGAATAGGGGGCTTGGGAACTGAAGCTTTCTTT